This is a list of T cell receptor beta chains from one sample in a study of T cells in Graves' hyperthyroidism and ophthalmopathy. TCRdb re-called the multiplex PCR reads through MiXCR, storing one row per CDR3 protein. Found here are roughly 570,000 distinct CDR3 sequences, 15% to 18% of them singletons; the top ten hold approximately 7%. The sequencing sample was made of blood. The receptors stem from a woman aged 30 to 39 with Graves' hyperthyroidism. Each CDR3 is given with its conserved first and last residue. Each record gives: clone size, D gene, V gene, J gene, CDR3 DNA, CDR3 protein. A D gene is named only where the DNA matches it firmly. For some rows the clone size is stated as once, few or many, or as a class when expanded; others skip it.

clone size: many
D gene: TRBD2
V gene: TRBV7-2
J gene: TRBJ2-1
CDR3 DNA: TGTGCCAGCAGTCATTTTCCACGACTAGCGGGAGTTGGGGAGCAGTTCTTC
CDR3 protein: CASSHFPRLAGVGEQFF

clone size: -
D gene: -
V gene: TRBV19
J gene: TRBJ2-3
CDR3 DNA: TGTGCCAGTACATTGGGCGGAGAAAGCACAGATACGCAGTATTTT
CDR3 protein: CASTLGGESTDTQYF

clone size: -
D gene: -
V gene: TRBV20-1
J gene: TRBJ1-1
CDR3 DNA: TGCAGTGCTAGACCTCGACAGAACACTGAAGCTTTCTTT
CDR3 protein: CSARPRQNTEAFF

clone size: -
D gene: -
V gene: TRBV6-5
J gene: TRBJ1-4
CDR3 DNA: TGTGCCAGCAGTTGGGGGGGCCGGAGTGAAAAACTGTTTTTT
CDR3 protein: CASSWGGRSEKLFF

clone size: many
D gene: TRBD1
V gene: TRBV3-1
J gene: TRBJ2-3
CDR3 DNA: TGTGCCAGCAGCTATGACAGGGCAAGCACAGATACGCAGTATTTT
CDR3 protein: CASSYDRASTDTQYF

clone size: once
D gene: TRBD2
V gene: TRBV19
J gene: TRBJ2-7
CDR3 DNA: TGTGCCAGTAGTATCGGCGGGAGGGCCTACGAGCAGTACTTC
CDR3 protein: CASSIGGRAYEQYF

clone size: many
D gene: TRBD2
V gene: TRBV20-1
J gene: TRBJ2-1
CDR3 DNA: TGCAGTGCAGACGGCCTGCGACTAGCGGGAGGGAACTACAATGAGCAGTTCTTC
CDR3 protein: CSADGLRLAGGNYNEQFF

clone size: many
D gene: TRBD1
V gene: TRBV7-9
J gene: TRBJ2-7
CDR3 DNA: TGTGCCAGCAGCGGAGACAGGGACCCCTACGAGCAGTACTTC
CDR3 protein: CASSGDRDPYEQYF

clone size: -
D gene: -
V gene: TRBV7-3
J gene: TRBJ2-1
CDR3 DNA: TGTGCCAGCAGCCCTCCGGGTCCCGGGTCTGAGCAGTTCTTC
CDR3 protein: CASSPPGPGSEQFF

clone size: -
D gene: -
V gene: TRBV15
J gene: TRBJ2-1
CDR3 DNA: TGTGCCACCAGCAGGATAGGCCGCATGGAGTCCTACAATGAGCAGTTCTTC
CDR3 protein: CATSRIGRMESYNEQFF

clone size: few
D gene: -
V gene: TRBV30
J gene: TRBJ2-1
CDR3 DNA: TGTGCCTGGAACCCTCAGGACAATGAGCAGTTCTTC
CDR3 protein: CAWNPQDNEQFF

clone size: many
D gene: TRBD1
V gene: TRBV2
J gene: TRBJ2-7
CDR3 DNA: TGTGCCAGCACCTCAGGGACAGGGCTCTACGAGCAGTACTTC
CDR3 protein: CASTSGTGLYEQYF

clone size: many
D gene: TRBD2
V gene: TRBV5-1
J gene: TRBJ2-7
CDR3 DNA: TGCGCCAGCAGACCCGGACTAGCGGACTACGAGCAGTACTTC
CDR3 protein: CASRPGLADYEQYF

clone size: -
D gene: TRBD1
V gene: TRBV20-1
J gene: TRBJ2-5
CDR3 DNA: TGCAGTGCTAGTCCGACAGGGCAAGAGACCCAGTACTTC
CDR3 protein: CSASPTGQETQYF

clone size: -
D gene: -
V gene: TRBV20-1
J gene: TRBJ2-5
CDR3 DNA: TGCAGTGCTGATGGTGAGACCCAGTACTTC
CDR3 protein: CSADGETQYF

clone size: many
D gene: -
V gene: TRBV5-1
J gene: TRBJ1-1
CDR3 DNA: TGCGCCAGCAGTTCCAACGAAGTTTCGCCTGGCGCTGAAGCTTTCTTT
CDR3 protein: CASSSNEVSPGAEAFF

clone size: -
D gene: -
V gene: TRBV29-1
J gene: TRBJ2-1
CDR3 DNA: TGCAGCGTTGTGCATTGGCGCGCACGGGACAACTCCTACAATGAGCAGTTCTTC
CDR3 protein: CSVVHWRARDNSYNEQFF

clone size: many
D gene: -
V gene: TRBV9
J gene: TRBJ2-3
CDR3 DNA: TGTGCCAGCAGCTCAAGGAGGGAGGGCACAGATACGCAGTATTTT
CDR3 protein: CASSSRREGTDTQYF

clone size: many
D gene: TRBD2
V gene: TRBV20-1
J gene: TRBJ2-1
CDR3 DNA: TGCAGTGCTAGGACTAGCGTCTACAATGAGCAGTTCTTC
CDR3 protein: CSARTSVYNEQFF

clone size: many
D gene: -
V gene: TRBV7-9
J gene: TRBJ1-1
CDR3 DNA: TGTGCCAGCAGTTTAGTCAGGGGGAACACTGAAGCTTTCTTT
CDR3 protein: CASSLVRGNTEAFF